The 23 T cell receptor beta chains reported below all come from one sample, sequenced in a study of T cells in localized non-small cell lung cancer. Assay: immunoSEQ multiplex PCR; the TCRdb copy retains only in-frame clones and omits some. The data hold under 30,000 clones, with 90% observed a single time. The sample here was peripheral blood, taken before any cancer treatment. These receptors came from a woman between 35 and 70 years old with stage I lung adenocarcinoma.

This clone was recorded once. The chain has TRBV7-2 and TRBJ2-7; 11 positions agree with TRBD2. Losses at the gene ends were 5 bases for V and 2 bases for J; bases not matched to a gene: 14. Germline lookup yields CDR1 SGHTA and CDR2 FQGNSA. This CDR3 comprises 18 residues. The CDR3 loop is CASSITSGSISLPYEQYF. The CDR3 bases are TGTGCCAGCAGCATAACTAGCGGGAGTATTTCCTTGCCCTACGAGCAGTACTTC.

This chain joins TRBV11-2 and TRBJ2-5; D may be TRBD2 (5 bases). CDR3 length: 15 residues. CDR1 is SGHAT and CDR2 is FQNNGV in the germline V gene. The V end was cut by 3 bases, the J end by 0 bases, with 11 bases between. The CDR3 DNA is TGTGCCAGCAGCTTTGAGCTAGCCTACCAAGAGACCCAGTACTTC. Translating gives CASSFELAYQETQYF.

The V gene is TRBV30, the J gene TRBJ2-1; D might be TRBD1 (6 bases). Trimming removed 0 bases from V and 3 bases from J, with 12 bases in between. Germline CDR1 reads GTSNPN; CDR2 reads SVGIG (reference sequence). The CDR3 is made up of 15 amino acids. In DNA, the CDR3 is TGTGCCTGGAGTGTACGGGGACACCTCTACAATGAGCAGTTCTTC. Protein sequence: CAWSVRGHLYNEQFF.

This rearrangement joins TRBV19 to TRBJ2-5; 12 bases map to TRBD2. Per germline, CDR1 LNHDA and CDR2 SQIVND (reference sequence). Germline trimming cut 4 bases from V and 5 bases from J; bases unmatched to any gene: 5. CDR3 length: 15 amino acids. The CDR3: CASSTSGRAWETQYF. Written as DNA, the CDR3 is TGTGCCAGTAGTACTAGCGGGAGGGCCTGGGAGACCCAGTACTTC.

V is TRBV5-4 and J is TRBJ1-2; D not certain. Germline V gene data show CDR1 as SGHNT and CDR2 as YYREEE (reference sequence). The V gene lost 4 bases and the J gene lost 3 bases, with 10 bases spanning the gap. CDR3 length: 13 amino acids. In DNA form, the CDR3 reads TGTGCCAGCAGCAACCCCCGGGACTATGGCTACACCTTC. This gives the protein CASSNPRDYGYTF.

In its sample, this clone was seen once. The V call is TRBV27, the J call TRBJ2-1, with D uncertain. The CDR3 sequence is 16 residues long. Between the trimmed V and J ends, which lost 3 bases and 0 bases, there was a span of 12 bases. CDR1 is MNHEY and CDR2 is SMNVEV in the germline V gene (reference sequence). CDR3 amino acids: CASSFFGRSSYNEQFF. The DNA for the CDR3 is TGTGCCAGCAGTTTCTTTGGGCGGAGCTCCTACAATGAGCAGTTCTTC.

The V call is TRBV7-2, the J call TRBJ2-2, with TRBD2 matching 12 bases. Looked up from germline, CDR1 is SGHTA and CDR2 is FQGNSA. The J segment lost 6 bases and the V segment lost 3 bases, leaving 2 bases of the junction unmatched. This CDR3 has 15 amino acids. CDR3 protein: CASSFTSGGPGELFF. DNA for the CDR3: TGTGCCAGCAGCTTCACTAGCGGGGGGCCCGGGGAGCTGTTTTTT.

This clone came up a few times. CDR3 residues: CASHENNEQFF. The CDR3 bases are TGTGCCAGCCACGAGAACAATGAGCAGTTCTTC. The chain couples TRBV6-5 to TRBJ2-1; D unclear. V was trimmed by 8 bases and J by 5 bases, leaving 7 bases between them. Germline-derived CDR1 and CDR2 are MNHEY and SVGAGI. The CDR3 is made up of 11 amino acids.

The CDR3 DNA reads TGCAGCGTTGAAGACCGCAGAGAGGAGACCCAGTACTTC. Amino acid sequence: CSVEDRREETQYF. The genes are TRBV29-1 and TRBJ2-5; D is uncertain. Germline V gene sequence: CDR1 SQVTM, CDR2 ANQGSEA. The CDR3 spans 13 residues. V was clipped by 0 bases and J by 5 bases, with 10 bases between them. Full variable domain (remainder filled in from reference TRBV29-1 and TRBJ2-5): SAVISQKPSRDICQRGTSLTIQCQVDSQVTMMFWYRQQPGQSLTLIATANQGSEATYESGFVIDKFPISRPNLTFSTLTVSNMSPEDSSIYLCSVEDRREETQYFGPGTRLLVL.

This clone was observed a handful of times. V gene TRBV28 combines with J gene TRBJ2-7; 10 positions agree with TRBD1. This CDR3 contains 14 residues. Losses at the gene ends were 6 bases for V and 3 bases for J; bases not matched to a gene: 5. The V gene's germline CDR1 is MDHEN and CDR2 SYDVKM. The CDR3 reads CASSLGTGVYEQYF. The CDR3 DNA sequence: TGTGCCAGCAGCTTAGGGACAGGGGTCTACGAGCAGTACTTC.

The rearrangement uses TRBV4-3 and TRBJ2-7, with 9 bases matching TRBD2. The CDR3 consists of 16 residues. CDR1 LGHNA and CDR2 YSLEER come from the germline V gene. V trimming: 1 base; J trimming: 4 bases; junction bases outside the gene matches: 8. CDR3 region: CASSQGAGGLIYEQYF. CDR3 bases: TGCGCCAGCAGCCAAGGCGCGGGAGGGCTAATTTACGAGCAGTACTTC.

The chain is built from TRBV4-3 and TRBJ2-3, with 10 bases aligning to TRBD1. Germline CDR1 reads LGHNA; CDR2 reads YSLEER. Trimming at V came to 5 bases and at J to 4 bases, leaving 12 bases not matched to a gene. The CDR3 runs 17 residues. CDR3 DNA sequence: TGCGCCAGCAGCTACCTTCCCGGGACAGGGGAGGCAGATACGCAGTATTTT. This codes for CASSYLPGTGEADTQYF.

The V and J genes are TRBV10-3 and TRBJ2-7, with unresolved D. The CDR3 covers 13 residues. The V end lost 8 bases, the J end lost 3 bases, and 14 bases lay between the germline ends. Germline V CDR1 and CDR2: ENHRY, SYGVKD. The CDR3 DNA reads TGTGCCATCGGCCCGTCGGTGAACTACGAGCAGTACTTC. Amino acid sequence: CAIGPSVNYEQYF.

This chain joins TRBV9 and TRBJ2-1; no firm D call. With 0 bases removed from V and 4 bases from J, the gap between germline ends came to 5 bases. The CDR3 totals 13 residues. Germline CDR1 reads SGDLS; CDR2 reads YYNGEE. CDR3 in DNA: TGTGCCAGCAGCGTAGGATCTTACAATGAGCAGTTCTTC. This translates into CASSVGSYNEQFF.

This chain uses TRBV7-9 with TRBJ2-2, with D possibly being TRBD1 (5 bases). The CDR3 has 14 residues. The V gene's germline CDR1 is SEHNR and CDR2 FQNEAQ (reference sequence). V lost 1 base to trimming and J lost 7 bases, with 10 bases between them. In nucleotides, the CDR3 is TGTGCCAGCAGCTTAGAGGGGCTACACGGGGAGCTGTTTTTT. It specifies CASSLEGLHGELFF.

This rearrangement joins TRBV19 to TRBJ1-5, with TRBD1 as a possible D gene (6 bases). Germline CDR1 LNHDA, CDR2 SQIVND (reference sequence). Trimming stripped 6 bases from V and 5 bases from J, with 17 bases between. This CDR3 contains 15 residues. The CDR3: CASRSWGANDQPQHF. DNA of the CDR3: TGTGCCAGTAGATCCTGGGGGGCGAACGATCAGCCCCAGCATTTT.

The chain recombines TRBV5-1 with TRBJ2-7; 7 bases are a match to TRBD1. In germline, CDR1 is SGHRS, CDR2 YFSETQ. This CDR3 is 14 amino acids long. V lost 4 bases to trimming and J lost 3 bases; unmatched junction nucleotides: 7. CDR3 in DNA: TGCGCCAGCAGCCCTGGGACAGCTATCTACGAGCAGTACTTC. This translates into CASSPGTAIYEQYF.

J is TRBJ2-2 and V is TRBV4-1; TRBD2 aligns across 11 bases. CDR3 length: 20 amino acids. V gave up 3 bases and J gave up 2 bases; unmatched junction bases: 14. Germline CDR1 reads MGHRA; CDR2 reads YSYEKL. CDR3 residues: CASSQGRLAGLTVNTGELFF. As DNA, the CDR3 is TGCGCCAGCAGCCAGGGGCGACTAGCGGGACTAACTGTTAACACCGGGGAGCTGTTTTTT.

The V and J genes are TRBV7-3 and TRBJ2-1; no clear D gene. The CDR3 loop spans 12 amino acids. Deletions cut 1 base from V and 9 bases from J, with 7 bases between. Germline CDR1 and CDR2: SGHTA and FQGTGA. CDR3 nucleotides: TGTGCCAGCAGCTTAAAAAACGGTGAGCAGTTCTTC. Amino acids: CASSLKNGEQFF.

V usage is TRBV19 and J usage is TRBJ2-2; TRBD1 is a possible D gene (6 bases). V lost 7 bases and J 3 bases, leaving 18 bases between the germline ends. The CDR3 is 16 residues long. Germline CDR1 is LNHDA and CDR2 is SQIVND (reference sequence). The CDR3 sequence: CASINRGKGDTGELFF. Here the CDR3 DNA reads TGTGCCAGTATCAATAGGGGGAAGGGGGACACCGGGGAGCTGTTTTTT.

Details on this clone: Relative to the germline gene, one junction end is altered; a read error may explain this. This sequence joins TRBV7-7 and TRBJ2-5; either TRBD1 or TRBD2 may supply D (6 bases each). This CDR3 comprises 15 residues. CDR1 SSHAT and CDR2 FNYEAQ come from the germline V gene (reference sequence). The CDR3 DNA is TGTGCTAGCAGCTTATCGTGGACAGCGGGAGAGACCCAGTACTTC. Translation gives CASSLSWTAGETQYF.

This chain uses TRBV2 with TRBJ2-5, with 10 bases that match TRBD2. The CDR3 loop spans 18 amino acids. V was pared by 7 bases and J by 3 bases, with 17 bases of the junction left unmatched. Germline-derived CDR1 and CDR2 are SNHLY and FYNNEI. CDR3: CASTRNGLAGDLEETQYF. CDR3 DNA: TGTGCCAGCACTCGAAACGGGCTAGCGGGAGACCTAGAAGAGACCCAGTACTTC.

This clone has just a few counts. The gene calls are TRBV6-6 and TRBJ1-4; TRBD1 matches 7 bases. V trimming: 8 bases; J trimming: 7 bases; junction bases outside the gene matches: 10. Germline V gene lookup returns CDR1 MNHNY and CDR2 SVGAGI (reference sequence). The CDR3 totals 14 residues. In DNA form, the CDR3 reads TGTGCCAGCTTGAACAGGGGCATAAGTGAAAAACTGTTTTTT. It encodes CASLNRGISEKLFF.